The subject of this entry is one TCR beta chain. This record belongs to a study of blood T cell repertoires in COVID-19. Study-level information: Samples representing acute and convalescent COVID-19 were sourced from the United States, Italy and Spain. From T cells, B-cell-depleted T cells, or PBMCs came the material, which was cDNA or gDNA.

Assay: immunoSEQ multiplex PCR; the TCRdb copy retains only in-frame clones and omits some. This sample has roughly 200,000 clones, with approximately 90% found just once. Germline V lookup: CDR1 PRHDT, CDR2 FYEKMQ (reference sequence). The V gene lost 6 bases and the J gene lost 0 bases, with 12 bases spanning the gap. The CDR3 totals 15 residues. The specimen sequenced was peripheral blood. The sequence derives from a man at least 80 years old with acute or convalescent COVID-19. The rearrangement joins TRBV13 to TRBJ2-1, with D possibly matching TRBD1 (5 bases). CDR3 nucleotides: TGTGCCAGCAGGGTAGACCAGGGCTCCTACAATGAGCAGTTCTTC. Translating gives CASRVDQGSYNEQFF.